The TCR beta chain described here comes from a study of blood T cell repertoires in COVID-19. Study background: COVID-19 samples from acute and convalescent phases originated in the United States, Italy and Spain. PBMCs, B-cell-depleted T cells, or T cells were the source of the cDNA or gDNA that made up the material.

Authors' data handling: Reference gene primer amplification in the assay estimated nucleated cell counts. The table came from immunoSEQ multiplex PCR; TCRdb's copy has only in-frame clones and leaves some out. That table gives V, J and clone size, and the DNA gave D and trimming. The sample lists 80,000 to 95,000 clones, 85% seen once, with 38% in the top ten. Germline-derived CDR1 and CDR2 are SGHKS and YYEKEE (reference sequence). This CDR3 region has 15 residues. V dropped 10 bases and J dropped 3; count of bases not matched to a gene: 15. This receptor was identified in a man aged 80 or over with acute or convalescent COVID-19. V and J are TRBV5-5 and TRBJ1-1, with 7 bases that match TRBD1. The specimen was peripheral blood. DNA for the CDR3: TGTGCCCCCCCCGCAGGCCGCAGGGGGGACACTGAAGCTTTCTTT. Its protein product is CAPPAGRRGDTEAFF.